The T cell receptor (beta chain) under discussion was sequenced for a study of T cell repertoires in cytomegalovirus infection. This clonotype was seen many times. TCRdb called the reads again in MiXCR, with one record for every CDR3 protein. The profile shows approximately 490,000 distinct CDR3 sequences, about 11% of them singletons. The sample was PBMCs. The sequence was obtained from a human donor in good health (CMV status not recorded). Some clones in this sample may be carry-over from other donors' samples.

The CDR3 here is CASSLGLLREKLFF. CDR3 sequence (DNA): TGTGCCAGCAGCTTGGGACTTTTGAGGGAAAAACTGTTTTTT. The chain is built from TRBV5-5 and TRBJ1-4; D is unclear. Trimming cost V 0 bases and J 8 bases, with 11 bases left between them. The CDR3 covers 14 residues. In germline, CDR1 is SGHKS, CDR2 YYEKEE (reference sequence). Together with reference TRBV5-5 and TRBJ1-4, the CDR3 gives the full variable domain: DAGVTQSPTHLIKTRGQQVTLRCSPISGHKSVSWYQQVLGQGPQFIFQYYEKEERGRGNFPDRFSARQFPNYSSELNVNALLLGDSALYLCASSLGLLREKLFFGSGTQLSVL.